Below are 22 T cell receptor beta chains sequenced from a single sample in a study of vaccination and CD4 T cells after COVID-19. Their antigen targets remain unknown. With the Oncomine TCR Beta short-read assay, DNA from cultured CD4+ T cells was sequenced. TCRdb analysed the PCR reads with MiXCR anew, one entry per CDR3 protein. The table lists approximately 7,200 distinct CDR3 sequences, about a third of them singletons, with less than 45% in the top ten. Treatment given: roughly 10-day PBMC culture with coronavirus spike peptide pools or control peptides (ViraFEST assay). CD4+ T lymphocytes from the unexposed donor were collected before the COVID-19 pandemic (2011-2018). The sample comprised CD4+ T cells from blood, cultured in vitro. These receptors originate from a human donor in good health.

This clonotype turned up a few times. The V and J genes are TRBV20-1 and TRBJ2-3, with a possible D match to TRBD2 (6 bases). The V gene lost 6 bases and the J gene lost 7 bases, with 14 bases spanning the gap. The CDR3 runs to 12 residues. Per the germline V gene, CDR1 is DFQATT and CDR2 is SNEGSKA (reference sequence). The CDR3 region has the DNA TGCAGTGCCCAGCCTGGAGGGAATACGCAGTATTTT. This encodes CSAQPGGNTQYF.

This clonotype was seen more than once but under ten times. The V call is TRBV6-1, the J call TRBJ1-2; a possible D gene is TRBD1 (6 bases). Between the trimmed V and J ends, which lost 2 bases and 6 bases, there was a span of 16 bases. This CDR3 comprises 15 residues. Germline values: CDR1 MNHNS, CDR2 SASEGT. In nucleotides, the CDR3 is TGTGCCAGCAGTGAACAGTCGGCAGGGGTGGATGGCTACACCTTC. This translates into CASSEQSAGVDGYTF.

This chain connects TRBV6-1 to TRBJ1-5, with TRBD1 matching over 7 bases. Per the germline V gene, CDR1 is MNHNS and CDR2 is SASEGT. The CDR3 is 13 amino acids. With 3 bases clipped from V and 5 bases from J, the junction kept 1 base outside the gene matches. The CDR3 DNA follows: TGTGCCAGCAGTGATGGACAGGATCAGCCCCAGCATTTT. Translation gives CASSDGQDQPQHF.

The chain combines TRBV27 with TRBJ1-6; the D is unclear. Per germline, CDR1 MNHEY and CDR2 SMNVEV (reference sequence). Trimming cost V 3 bases and J 7 bases, with 10 bases left between them. The CDR3 spans 14 residues. CDR3 residues: CASSFGLENSPLHF. In DNA form, the CDR3 reads TGTGCCAGCAGTTTCGGACTGGAGAATTCACCCCTCCACTTT.

The sample holds a few counts of this clonotype. CDR3 loop: CASPGGGSETQYF. DNA of the CDR3: TGTGCCTCCCCCGGGGGAGGGTCGGAGACCCAGTACTTC. The chain carries TRBV6-1 and TRBJ2-5; 7 positions agree with TRBD2. J lost 5 bases, V lost 11 bases, and 11 bases had no gene match. CDR1 MNHNS and CDR2 SASEGT come from the germline V gene. The CDR3 has 13 amino acids.

The chain has TRBV6-1 and TRBJ2-7; the match to TRBD1 covers 9 bases. This CDR3 has 13 amino acids. Germline V gene sequence: CDR1 MNHNS, CDR2 SASEGT. The V segment lost 5 bases and the J segment 3 bases; nucleotides outside the gene matches: 2. The CDR3, as DNA: TGTGCCAGCAGTCGGACAGGGGACTACGAGCAGTACTTC. Translation gives CASSRTGDYEQYF.

The V call is TRBV5-6, the J call TRBJ1-6; maybe TRBD1 (5 bases). The germline V gene has CDR1 SGHDT and CDR2 YYEEEE. This CDR3 contains 13 residues. V dropped 0 bases and J dropped 11 bases, with 9 bases sitting between them. The CDR3 spells CASSLDWGTPLHF. The CDR3 nucleotides are TGTGCCAGCAGCTTGGATTGGGGGACACCCCTCCACTTT.

The chain carries TRBV6-2 or TRBV6-3 and TRBJ1-5; no clear D gene. The CDR3 has 11 amino acids. Trimming stripped 8 bases from V and 3 bases from J, with 5 bases between. The germline CDR1 and CDR2 sequences are MNHEY and SVGEGT. The CDR3 bases are TGTGCCAGCTCAAACAATCAGCCCCAGCATTTT. It codes for CASSNNQPQHF.

By sample share, this clonotype is medium-sized. The rearrangement joins TRBV20-1 to TRBJ1-2; D not resolved. This CDR3 contains 13 residues. Germline V gene data show CDR1 as DFQATT and CDR2 as SNEGSKA (reference sequence). The ends were cut back, 4 bases at V and 3 bases at J, with 12 bases in the middle. The CDR3 region is CSATDQADYGYTF. The DNA for the CDR3 is TGCAGTGCTACGGACCAGGCGGACTATGGCTACACCTTC.

The table lists this clonotype with a few counts. CDR3 sequence (DNA): TGTGCCAGCAGCTTAGGTACGGCGAATGAAGCTTTCTTT. It codes for CASSLGTANEAFF. The chain links TRBV7-3 to TRBJ1-1; D gene unclear. V gave up 2 bases and J gave up 7 bases, with 11 bases separating them. Looked up from germline, CDR1 is SGHTA and CDR2 is FQGTGA. CDR3 length: 13 residues.

Of note for this clonotype: At one boundary the junction diverges from the germline segment, which might be a read error. The CDR3 spells CASSMAGPPNYGYTF. Written as DNA, the CDR3 is TGTGCCAGTAGTATGGCGGGGCCGCCTAACTATGGCTACACCTTT. V and J are TRBV19 and TRBJ1-2; tentative D call: TRBD1 (5 bases). Germline CDR1 LNHDA, CDR2 SQIVND (reference sequence). This CDR3 contains 15 residues.

This clonotype appeared a few times. The rearrangement links TRBV7-2 to TRBJ1-2; possibly TRBD1 for D (6 bases). The CDR3 consists of 17 residues. V was shortened by 5 bases and J by 2 bases, with 21 bases between the two germline ends. Germline assignment: CDR1 SGHTA and CDR2 FQGNSA. CDR3 protein: CASSTLWGGQTNYGYTF. The CDR3 nucleotides are TGTGCCAGCAGCACACTCTGGGGGGGGCAGACAAACTATGGCTACACCTTC.

The sample holds a few counts of this clonotype. The chain combines TRBV7-2 with TRBJ1-2, with D maybe TRBD1 (5 bases). This CDR3 contains 14 residues. Germline CDR1 reads SGHTA; CDR2 reads FQGNSA. Trimming stripped 5 bases from V and 7 bases from J, with 17 bases between. In DNA, the CDR3 is TGTGCCAGCAGCAAAAGCAGGGAGTCCCTTGGCTACACCTTC. This sequence encodes CASSKSRESLGYTF.

The chain combines TRBV6-1 with TRBJ2-4, with D tentatively TRBD1 (6 bases). This CDR3 spans 11 amino acids. CDR1 MNHNS and CDR2 SASEGT come from the germline V gene. The V end lost 7 bases, the J end lost 9 bases, and 10 bases lay between the germline ends. For the CDR3, the DNA is TGTGCCAGCAAGGGACAAAGCATTCAGTACTTC. Translating it yields CASKGQSIQYF.

This clonotype has a handful of counts. The chain is built from TRBV6-1 and TRBJ1-2; D not resolved. Trimming stripped 2 bases from V and 2 bases from J, with 6 bases between. CDR1 is MNHNS and CDR2 is SASEGT in the germline V gene. The CDR3 has 13 amino acids. Here the CDR3 reads CASSEFVNYGYTF. CDR3 nucleotide sequence: TGTGCCAGCAGTGAATTCGTGAACTATGGCTACACCTTC.

A few counts support this clonotype. The rearrangement uses TRBV2 and TRBJ2-5; no firm D call. CDR1 is SNHLY and CDR2 is FYNNEI in the germline V gene. The CDR3 is made up of 14 amino acids. Deletions cut 8 bases from V and 0 bases from J, with 13 bases between. CDR3 bases: TGTGCCAGCTGGCGTAGGTTGTACCAAGAGACCCAGTACTTC. Translation: CASWRRLYQETQYF.

The V and J genes are TRBV25-1 and TRBJ2-1, with 12 nucleotides matching TRBD2. With 7 bases clipped from V and 4 bases from J, the junction kept 2 bases outside the gene matches. CDR3 length equals 14 residues. CDR1 is MGHDK, CDR2 SYGVNS, per germline. This CDR3 reads CASTSGGVYNEQFF. DNA of the CDR3: TGTGCCAGCACTAGCGGGGGGGTTTACAATGAGCAGTTCTTC.

The chain links TRBV6-1 to TRBJ1-1; D is uncertain. The V gene's germline CDR1 is MNHNS and CDR2 SASEGT. The V gene lost 1 base and the J gene lost 5 bases, with 14 bases spanning the gap. The CDR3 is 15 amino acids. CDR3 DNA sequence: TGTGCCAGCAGTGAAGGACCGGGGTCCCCAACTGAAGCTTTCTTT. Translating it yields CASSEGPGSPTEAFF.

The table lists this clonotype with a few counts. V and J are TRBV12-3 or TRBV12-4 and TRBJ1-2, with D perhaps TRBD1 (5 bases). V lost 6 bases to trimming and J lost 3 bases, with 11 bases between them. This CDR3 has 13 residues. The CDR3 region is CASSPGLDYGYTF. In nucleotides, the CDR3 is TGTGCCAGCAGCCCAGGGCTGGACTATGGCTACACCTTC.

The rearrangement links TRBV27 to TRBJ1-6; D unresolved. The CDR3 is 17 amino acids. Trimming stripped 1 base from V and 1 base from J, with 11 bases between. Germline CDR1 is MNHEY and CDR2 is SMNVEV (reference sequence). This CDR3 is CASSLLDSRSYNSPLHF. CDR3 bases: TGTGCCAGCAGTTTATTGGACTCGAGGTCCTATAATTCACCCCTCCACTTT.

This clonotype appeared a few times. The V gene is TRBV20-1, the J gene TRBJ1-2, with 8 bases fitting TRBD1. The germline CDR1 and CDR2 sequences are DFQATT and SNEGSKA (reference sequence). The CDR3 consists of 18 residues. The J segment lost 6 bases and the V segment lost 2 bases, leaving 20 bases of the junction unmatched. The DNA for the CDR3 is TGCAGTGCTAGACCCCCGAGCGGGACAGGAGAAATAAAAGATGGCTACACCTTC. As protein: CSARPPSGTGEIKDGYTF.

This clonotype has just a few counts. One end of the junction varies from germline; a read error may be responsible. V is TRBV20-1 and J is TRBJ1-6; D is perhaps TRBD1 (5 bases). The V gene's germline CDR1 is DFQATT and CDR2 SNEGSKA (reference sequence). The CDR3 covers 13 residues. DNA of the CDR3: TGCAGTGCCGTTCGACTAGATAGGGGAAGGGAAAAATTT. This sequence encodes CSAVRLDRGREKF.